These 26 T cell receptor beta chains originate from one sample sequenced in a study of early stage breast cancer tumors. The repertoire was sequenced with immunoSEQ multiplex PCR; TCRdb's copy has only in-frame clones and lacks some. The sample contains some 21,000 clones, more than 75% of which appear only once. The sample consisted of blood. The receptors here all came from a person between 55 and 69 years old with breast cancer.

The chain combines TRBV5-1 with TRBJ2-3; 8 positions match TRBD2. CDR3 length equals 16 residues. With 4 bases clipped from V and 4 bases from J, the junction kept 11 bases outside the gene matches. CDR1 is SGHRS, CDR2 YFSETQ, per germline. The CDR3 protein is CASSLRTGGPPDTQYF. The CDR3, as DNA: TGCGCCAGCAGCCTTCGGACGGGGGGGCCCCCAGATACGCAGTATTTT.

The genes are TRBV7-3 and TRBJ1-4; tentative D call: TRBD1 (6 bases). CDR1 is SGHTA and CDR2 is FQGTGA in the germline V gene. Between the trimmed V and J ends, which lost 2 bases and 8 bases, there was a span of 12 bases. CDR3 length: 14 amino acids. CDR3 DNA: TGTGCCAGCAGCTTAGGAGAGGGGGTCGAAAAACTGTTTTTT. Protein product: CASSLGEGVEKLFF. The full variable domain, with the rest looked up from reference TRBV7-3 and TRBJ1-4, is GAGVSQTPSNKVTEKGKYVELRCDPISGHTALYWYRQSLGQGPEFLIYFQGTGAADDSGLPNDRFFAVRPEGSVSTLKIQRTERGDSAVYLCASSLGEGVEKLFFGSGTQLSVL.

The chain links TRBV29-1 to TRBJ1-1, with 9 bases identical to TRBD1. The junction had 4 bases not matched to a gene; V was cut back by 7 bases and J by 4 bases. This CDR3 contains 12 residues. Germline CDR1 reads SQVTM; CDR2 reads ANQGSEA. CDR3 region: CSGTTGGTEAFF. The CDR3 DNA sequence: TGCAGCGGCACGACAGGGGGCACTGAAGCTTTCTTT. The full variable domain, in which reference TRBV29-1 and TRBJ1-1 provide the parts outside the CDR3, is SAVISQKPSRDICQRGTSLTIQCQVDSQVTMMFWYRQQPGQSLTLIATANQGSEATYESGFVIDKFPISRPNLTFSTLTVSNMSPEDSSIYLCSGTTGGTEAFFGQGTRLTVV.

This sequence joins TRBV4-1 and TRBJ2-7, with D possibly TRBD2 on 5 matching bases. Germline CDR1 is MGHRA and CDR2 is YSYEKL. The V gene lost 6 bases and the J gene lost 0 bases, with 9 bases spanning the gap. The CDR3 contains 13 residues. CDR3 sequence reads: CASSVATSYEQYF. The CDR3 DNA sequence: TGCGCCAGCAGTGTAGCGACCTCCTACGAGCAGTACTTC.

The chain is built from TRBV11-3 and TRBJ2-6, with D hard to call. Trimming removed 2 bases from V and 2 bases from J, with 10 bases in between. The CDR3 has 16 residues. The germline V gene encodes CDR1 SGHNT and CDR2 YENEEA. The CDR3 DNA reads TGTGCCAGCAGCTTAAGCCGTTCAGCTGGGGCCAACGTCCTGACTTTC. As protein: CASSLSRSAGANVLTF. The full variable domain, with the rest looked up from reference TRBV11-3 and TRBJ2-6, is EAGVVQSPRYKIIEKKQPVAFWCNPISGHNTLYWYLQNLGQGPELLIRYENEEAVDDSQLPKDRFSAERLKGVDSTLKIQPAELGDSAVYLCASSLSRSAGANVLTFGAGSRLTVL.

The chain recombines TRBV11-2 with TRBJ2-7; 10 positions agree with TRBD1. The CDR3 runs to 15 residues. Germline V gene data show CDR1 as SGHAT and CDR2 as FQNNGV. V trimming: 6 bases; J trimming: 5 bases; junction bases outside the gene matches: 10. The CDR3 protein is CASSLPGQGSHEQYF. DNA for the CDR3: TGTGCCAGCAGTCTTCCGGGACAGGGGTCCCACGAGCAGTACTTC.

The genes are TRBV11-3 and TRBJ2-7; TRBD2 is a possible D gene (5 bases). CDR3 length equals 13 residues. Trimming pared 5 bases from V and 4 bases from J, leaving 12 bases between. Germline V lookup: CDR1 SGHNT, CDR2 YENEEA. DNA of the CDR3: TGTGCCAGCAGCCACCCCGGAGGTTACGAGCAGTACTTC. It translates to CASSHPGGYEQYF.

The chain is built from TRBV27 and TRBJ1-5, with TRBD1 identical over 8 bases. CDR3 length equals 14 residues. V lost 5 bases to trimming and J lost 6 bases; unmatched junction nucleotides: 6. The germline V gene has CDR1 MNHEY and CDR2 SMNVEV (reference sequence). The CDR3 coding sequence is TGTGCCAGCAGTATCCAGGGGGCGCGTCAGCCCCAGCATTTT. Its protein product is CASSIQGARQPQHF.

CDR3 amino acids: CASSISQNNEQFF. The CDR3 DNA reads as TGTGCCAGCAGCATATCCCAGAACAATGAGCAGTTCTTC. The chain employs TRBV11-3 and TRBJ2-1, with D hard to call. This CDR3 contains 13 residues. V lost 5 bases and J lost 5, with 10 bases in between. Germline CDR1 SGHNT, CDR2 YENEEA.

The chain links TRBV4-2 to TRBJ2-7; no reliable D call. Germline V gene lookup returns CDR1 LGHNA and CDR2 YNFKEQ. V was cut by 1 base and J by 2 bases, with 12 bases left in between. The CDR3 is made up of 15 amino acids. CDR3 residues: CASSQVPSPTYEQYF. The CDR3 coding sequence is TGTGCCAGCAGCCAAGTCCCCTCCCCCACCTACGAGCAGTACTTC.

The rearrangement links TRBV5-4 to TRBJ2-3; 12 bases map to TRBD2. The J segment lost 0 bases and the V segment lost 3 bases, leaving 2 bases of the junction unmatched. Germline assignment: CDR1 SGHNT and CDR2 YYREEE (reference sequence). The CDR3 spans 16 residues. In DNA, the CDR3 is TGTGCCAGCAGCTACGGGACTAGCGGGAGCACAGATACGCAGTATTTT. Translating gives CASSYGTSGSTDTQYF.

This clone turned up a few times. The chain uses TRBV28 and TRBJ1-2; D perhaps matches TRBD1 (5 bases). V dropped 3 bases and J dropped 4 bases, with 12 bases sitting between them. CDR1 is MDHEN, CDR2 SYDVKM, per germline. The length of the CDR3 is 14 residues. The CDR3 DNA follows: TGTGCCAGCAGTTTCCAGGGAGGGACCTATGGCTACACCTTC. The encoded protein is CASSFQGGTYGYTF.

This clone was counted a single time. The chain recombines TRBV7-8 with TRBJ2-2; D is ambiguous. Germline lookup yields CDR1 SGHVS and CDR2 FQNEAQ. Trimming pared 1 base from V and 6 bases from J, leaving 9 bases between. The CDR3 is 14 residues long. The CDR3 protein is CASSLGQPPGELFF. The CDR3 bases are TGTGCCAGCAGCTTAGGGCAACCTCCCGGGGAGCTGTTTTTT. The variable domain in full, completed from reference TRBV7-8 and TRBJ2-2, reads GAGVSQSPRYKVAKRGQDVALRCDPISGHVSLFWYQQALGQGPEFLTYFQNEAQLDKSGLPSDRFFAERPEGSVSTLKIQRTQQEDSAVYLCASSLGQPPGELFFGEGSRLTVL.

As to this clone: Additional DNA sequences in this sample encode the identical CDR3. J is TRBJ2-2 and V is TRBV14; D gene unclear. Germline V CDR1 and CDR2: SGHDN, FVKESK. V was cut by 0 bases and J by 1 base, with 6 bases left in between. CDR3 size: 15 residues. CDR3: CASSQELGNTGELFF. The CDR3 nucleotides are TGTGCCAGCAGCCAAGAGTTAGGGAACACCGGGGAGCTGTTTTTT.

This clone has only a few counts. This rearrangement joins TRBV4-2 to TRBJ1-4; D is uncertain. The CDR3 is 14 amino acids. CDR1 and CDR2 from the germline V gene are LGHNA and YNFKEQ. Trimming cost V 0 bases and J 7 bases, with 9 bases left between them. The CDR3 coding sequence is TGTGCCAGCAGCCAAGATCGTACAGCTGAAAAACTGTTTTTT. Its protein is CASSQDRTAEKLFF.

This clone was recorded a few times. A junction boundary mismatches the germline segment, possibly from a read error. The gene calls are TRBV19 and TRBJ1-2, with a tentative D call TRBD1 (5 bases). CDR1 and CDR2 (germline): LNHDA, SQIVND (reference sequence). This CDR3 is built from 13 residues. The CDR3 DNA is TGTGCCAGTAGTATAGATTTAGGACACGGCCTTGCCTTC. This translates into CASSIDLGHGLAF.

The chain carries TRBV18 and TRBJ1-2; possible D gene TRBD1, 5 bases. Trimming shortened V by 0 bases and J by 8 bases, and 7 bases separated the two germline ends. The CDR3 has 12 residues. Germline CDR1 is KGHSH and CDR2 is LQKENI. Written as DNA, the CDR3 is TGTGCCAGCTCACCACCTGGGGGGGGCTACACCTTC. It is translated as CASSPPGGGYTF.

This clone was observed once. This chain links TRBV4-1 with TRBJ1-1; weak D call: TRBD1 (5 bases). From germline, CDR1 is MGHRA and CDR2 YSYEKL. The CDR3 covers 14 residues. V lost 3 bases and J 4 bases, leaving 12 bases between the germline ends. CDR3 DNA sequence: TGCGCCAGCAGCCAGGGACCGGGAGGCACTGAAGCTTTCTTT. It specifies CASSQGPGGTEAFF.

V usage is TRBV6-5 and J usage is TRBJ2-1; 8 bases map to TRBD2. Germline V gene data show CDR1 as MNHEY and CDR2 as SVGAGI. This CDR3 comprises 14 residues. Unmatched junction bases numbered 5, after V lost 4 bases and J lost 6 bases. The CDR3 loop is CASSFPGTSNEQFF. The CDR3 DNA follows: TGTGCCAGCAGTTTCCCTGGGACTAGCAATGAGCAGTTCTTC.

This chain links TRBV15 with TRBJ1-5, with D tentatively TRBD1 (6 bases). From germline, CDR1 is LNHNV and CDR2 YYDKDF (reference sequence). The CDR3 runs 16 residues. The ends were cut back, 3 bases at V and 2 bases at J, with 14 bases in the middle. The CDR3 spells CATSRDPGQRNQPQHF. CDR3 nucleotides: TGTGCCACCAGCAGGGACCCTGGACAGCGCAATCAGCCCCAGCATTTT.

The sample holds a few counts of this clone. The J gene is TRBJ1-2, the V gene TRBV7-8, with D unclear. This CDR3 is built from 15 residues. Trimming left V 2 bases short and J 0 bases short, with 10 bases between. The germline gives CDR1 SGHVS, CDR2 FQNEAQ. CDR3 loop: CASSLQELANYGYTF. CDR3 in DNA: TGTGCCAGCAGCTTACAGGAGCTAGCTAACTATGGCTACACCTTC.

CDR3 loop: CASSIGGRAEETQYF. For the CDR3, the DNA is TGTGCCAGTAGTATAGGTGGGAGGGCCGAAGAGACCCAGTACTTC. V usage is TRBV19 and J usage is TRBJ2-5; TRBD2 matches at 7 bases. J was trimmed by 3 bases and V by 1 base; bases with no gene match: 5. CDR1 is LNHDA, CDR2 SQIVND, per germline (reference sequence). There are 15 residues in the CDR3.

Written as DNA, the CDR3 is TGTGCCAGCAGCTCACCGACTAGCGGGAACTACGAGCAGTACTTC. Translation gives CASSSPTSGNYEQYF. The chain employs TRBV13 and TRBJ2-7; 11 nucleotides match TRBD2. The CDR3 is made up of 15 amino acids. Germline V gene sequence: CDR1 PRHDT, CDR2 FYEKMQ (reference sequence). The J segment lost 3 bases and the V segment lost 4 bases, leaving 5 bases of the junction unmatched.

The chain is built from TRBV27 and TRBJ1-2, with D possibly TRBD1 on 5 matching bases. CDR3 length: 13 residues. The V gene lost 2 bases and the J gene lost 4 bases, with 8 bases spanning the gap. CDR1 and CDR2 from the germline V gene are MNHEY and SMNVEV (reference sequence). The CDR3 here is CASSLKTGYGYTF. CDR3 coding DNA: TGTGCCAGCAGTTTAAAAACAGGCTATGGCTACACCTTC.

This chain joins TRBV30 and TRBJ1-2, with no clear D. Germline V gives CDR1 GTSNPN, CDR2 SVGIG (reference sequence). Trimming removed 3 bases at V and 4 bases at J, with 6 bases between. The CDR3 length is 11 residues. The CDR3 DNA follows: TGTGCCTGGAGCGGAAGCTATGGCTACACCTTC. Amino acid sequence: CAWSGSYGYTF.

The gene calls are TRBV4-2 and TRBJ2-1; TRBD2 aligns across 7 bases. The CDR3 consists of 17 residues. J was trimmed by 0 bases and V by 8 bases; bases with no gene match: 13. Germline CDR1 LGHNA, CDR2 YNFKEQ. The CDR3 DNA reads TGTGCCAGCCGGCGATTGGGAGGGGAGAGCTCCTACAATGAGCAGTTCTTC. Protein sequence: CASRRLGGESSYNEQFF.